Listed below are T cell receptor beta chains from one sample, sequenced in a study of T-cell reconstitution after alpha-beta-depleted transplantation in children. From the PCR reads, TCRdb called clonotypes with MiXCR, one entry per CDR3 protein. The data hold hundreds of thousands of distinct CDR3 sequences, with roughly 15% observed a single time. The sample in question was PBMCs from the stem cell graft donor, obtained from the stem cell graft. The receptors stem from a human donor who donated a stem cell graft to a child with acute myeloid leukemia. Both conserved end residues are trimmed from each CDR3.

SAASNSNQPQH	TRBV29-1	TRBJ1-5
ASSRTPGRDRNTIY	TRBV4-3	TRBJ1-3
ASSVKAGGYNEQF	TRBV2	TRBJ2-1
ASSLGVITTEAF	TRBV12-3/TRBV12-4	TRBJ1-1
ASLRDRGRNYTEAF	TRBV12-3/TRBV12-4	TRBJ1-1
ASSFPKTSGGRNTGELF	TRBV6-5	TRBJ2-2
SATALSYNEQF	TRBV20-1	TRBJ2-1
SVGPGLAEAF	TRBV29-1	TRBJ1-1
ASSFGSGGHTDTQY	TRBV11-2	TRBJ2-3
ATSRDVSTPGELF	TRBV15	TRBJ2-2
ASTPPSSSTDTQY	TRBV5-1	TRBJ2-3
ASSPPASPYEQY	TRBV12-3/TRBV12-4	TRBJ2-7
SARGRTNEKLF	TRBV20-1	TRBJ1-4
THGAGEEKAQETQY	TRBV20-1	TRBJ2-5
SASGGAGEQF	TRBV20-1	TRBJ2-1
ASSRKDGQNTEAF	TRBV12-3/TRBV12-4	TRBJ1-1
SATRERTGSTEAF	TRBV20-1	TRBJ1-1
ASSLARESGGYT	TRBV7-9	TRBJ1-2
ASSLIGGRGSSYEQY	TRBV5-1	TRBJ2-7
SALVGQGYEQY	TRBV29-1	TRBJ2-7
SARRTGSYNSPLH	TRBV20-1	TRBJ1-6
AWSGTARGEQF	TRBV30	TRBJ2-1
ASSLGRIRVLINTSYNEQF	TRBV5-1	TRBJ2-1
SAREGKNTEAF	TRBV20-1	TRBJ1-1
ASSFGETGAAEAF	TRBV11-2	TRBJ1-1
ASSWGGDPTNEKLF	TRBV11-2	TRBJ1-4
SAPNSGPLYEQY	TRBV20-1	TRBJ2-7
ATSDFASGTSSFNEQF	TRBV24-1	TRBJ2-1
ASHRGTGELF	TRBV6-5	TRBJ2-2
ASSLDANTGELF	TRBV12-3/TRBV12-4	TRBJ2-2
ASSYSLVITDTQY	TRBV6-5	TRBJ2-3
ASSPLGSGGEYNEQF	TRBV27	TRBJ2-1
ASSYSGEETQY	TRBV5-1	TRBJ2-5
SARDLSSAGGQVNEQF	TRBV20-1	TRBJ2-1
ASSPGGVDGYT	TRBV5-1	TRBJ1-2
ASSLDPLSYT	TRBV7-9	TRBJ1-2
SARTGSGSNQPQH	TRBV20-1	TRBJ1-5
SAMAGGPGANVLT	TRBV20-1	TRBJ2-6
AIPGGPTGLGNEQF	TRBV10-3	TRBJ2-1
ASSPPPLGYGYT	TRBV12-3/TRBV12-4	TRBJ1-2
ATSAPEGPRDEQF	TRBV24-1	TRBJ2-1
ASTDPDRLYYGYT	TRBV6-2/TRBV6-3	TRBJ1-2
ASSGVTNSPLH	TRBV28	TRBJ1-6
ASSPRQGYNEKLF	TRBV7-9	TRBJ1-4
SAGGGSSSYNEQF	TRBV20-1	TRBJ2-1